The text below deals with one TCR beta chain. Its antigen target is currently unknown. Since no conserved phenylalanine or tryptophan closes the CDR3, a read error is the likely cause. No DNA is shown, since the ends of the CDR3 on it are uncertain; the CDR3 is the one TCRdb lists. TCR CDR3 regions were amplified from genomic DNA by multiplex PCR using the deep immunoSEQ assay. Genomic DNA extracted from each cell subset was distributed evenly over all wells of several immunoSEQ 96-well plates, and each plate served as one replicate. For sorted subsets, about 200 ng genomic DNA, equal to 30,000 or so T cell genomes, was loaded into each replicate PCR. Purified libraries were quantified with a Qubit 3.0 fluorometer, sized on a Bioanalyzer 2100, and re-quantified with the KAPA Library Quantification kit. Every immunoSEQ 96-well plate was sequenced on a separate single-read 150-cycle Illumina NextSeq 550 flow cell. The original methods were these. Because the immunoSEQ output held only junctional sequences and lacked quality scores, the filtering could not match the filtering applied to full-length reads. To assign V/J genes and CDR3, sequences were annotated using PyIR, a Python wrapper for IgBLAST v1.9, with IMGT germline references. Reads with weak V/J assignments (E-value above 1e-6), missing CDR3, stop codons, out-of-frame junctions, or ambiguous translated residues were removed. V3J clonotypes were defined as sequences sharing the same inferred V gene, J gene, and CDR3 amino acid sequence. Percentage overlap between repertoires was computed as shared unique clonotypes divided by the size of the smaller repertoire. Repertoire richness was assessed with RTK rarefaction, the Chao1 estimator, and Recon v2.1 estimates of unobserved clonotypes. For all TCRbeta clonotypes obtained by the gDNA method from several donors, generation probabilities were computed with OLGA. Sourced from immuneACCESS, this table was stored by TCRdb with only in-frame sequences that have V and J called. A share of the clones is absent; for the studies checked, an unresolved V gene accounts for under half, and the remainder has no known explanation. V and J calls and clone size are given by that table; D and trimming were obtained from the DNA. For this sample there are roughly 1,000,000 clones; approximately 80% appear just once. The ten largest account for around 0.47% of the sample.

This specimen belongs to a study of shared clonotypes between healthy human individuals (dated by TCRdb to 2018 to 2020). In the study overall: The cohort comprised a couple of women and a few men aged 18 to 49 years. Per donor, three plates each were used for CD4 naive and CD4 memory, two for CD8 naive, and one for CD8 memory. To estimate repertoire size and how much clonotypes are shared between individuals, the study performed deep sequencing of blood TCR repertoires from a handful of healthy adults. Libraries were prepared and TCR repertoires were sequenced by different laboratories using diverse techniques, in order to increase sequencing depth and limit assay-specific biases. Leukapheresis yielded between about 0.85 and 9 billion PBMCs per donor.

The donors were healthy, HIV-negative adults with no recently reported acute infections or vaccinations. Only Caucasian adults living in Nashville, Tennessee, USA were represented among the donors. Magnetic negative selection was used to enrich CD4+ T cells, after which naive cells were positively selected on CD45RA and the negative fraction became the memory subset. Blood was collected by leukapheresis, and PBMCs were isolated by Ficoll-Histopaque density gradient centrifugation and then cryopreserved in liquid nitrogen vapor phase. Analytical flow cytometry was used to check the purity and quantity of every magnetically sorted T cell population. From each sorted fraction, genomic DNA was isolated and quantified by UV absorbance on a Nanodrop 2000c. The investigation overall reported the following: Naive subsets generally had larger estimated clonotype richness than memory subsets did. Pairwise subsampling led to the expectation that sequencing depth would affect the degree of clonotype sharing among donors. Because the study included only a small number of donors, the genetic and exposure-history diversity represented was limited. Compared with non-shared clonotypes, clonotypes shared by all four sorted-subset donors had higher generation probabilities. Sampling was restricted to blood, and TCR repertoires in tissue are likely to differ from TCR repertoires in blood. Roughly 5.2% of naive CD4, roughly 3.6% of naive CD8, about 2.5% of memory CD4, and less than 0.45% of memory CD8 clonotypes were shared across four donors. Incomplete sequencing was indicated by rarefaction of sorted-subset datasets, despite the large sequencing depth.

The CDR3 length equals 9 residues, ends included. Reading the germline V gene gives CDR1 MDHEN and CDR2 SYDVKM. The sample consisted of memory CD4+ T cells from PBMCs. What the cell subset or site label conveys for this sample: CD45RA-negative fraction. The sequence was obtained from a young man in good health. Some clones in this sample may be carry-over from other donors' samples. Recombination linked TRBV28 to TRBJ2-3; the D call in the table, TRBD2, was not verified against the DNA. The CDR3 amino acid sequence is: CASTGLPQT.